This T cell receptor beta chain stems from a study of shared T cell receptors in the human thymus (dated by TCRdb to the early 2020s). Some background on the complete study: The study examined how the human thymus generates shared, self-reactive T-cell receptor alpha chains.

To note about this clone: Its recognized antigen is unknown. Per-nucleotide qualities are absent, and no much larger clonotype sits a single base away.

As encoded in the germline V gene, CDR1 is LGHNA while CDR2 is YSLEER. The CDR3 has 16 amino acids, counting the end cysteine and phenylalanine. Of the read, only the CDR3 DNA is kept; its 48 bases are in frame from base 1. V is shortened by 0 bases, J by 4 bases, and the region joining them spans 15 bases. Libraries were prepared through the immunoSEQ multiplex PCR assay. In its TCRdb copy, this immuneACCESS table keeps in-frame sequences only and misses some clones. Where compared with another copy, unresolved V genes explain less than half of these, and the others have no known cause. The sample profile shows about 380,000 clones; roughly 94% of them were found once. The top ten constitute about 0.02% of the sample.

The TCR sequence derives from a human donor. The sequencing input was thymocytes. This sequence uses TRBV4-3 and TRBJ2-5, with no confidently assigned D gene. The CDR3 protein sequence reads: CASSQEAARDTETQYF. The sequenced DNA is TGCGCCAGCAGCCAAGAAGCTGCCCGCGACACAGAGACCCAGTACTTC.